The rows below give T cell receptor beta chains drawn from one sample of a study of T-cell memory formation after mild COVID-19. TCRdb reprocessed the 5' RACE reads via MiXCR and lists one record per CDR3 protein. The sample holds under 350,000 distinct CDR3 sequences, roughly 17% seen once. Sequences were obtained from PBMCs or a T cell subset sorted from them (not recorded which). The receptors shown here come from a man between 18 and 29 years old who had mild COVID-19 (a few samples of this study predate the infection). Cell type and time point are not known. Both conserved end residues are part of each CDR3.

J gene: TRBJ2-2; V gene: TRBV4-1; CDR3 protein: CASSQGWAGNTGELFF
J gene: TRBJ2-5; V gene: TRBV6-2/TRBV6-3; CDR3 protein: CASTHGKTQYF
J gene: TRBJ2-5; V gene: TRBV18; CDR3 protein: CASSPAGAQETQYF
J gene: TRBJ1-1; V gene: TRBV7-3; CDR3 protein: CASSRQAGTEAFF
J gene: TRBJ1-2; V gene: TRBV20-1; CDR3 protein: CSARDLRPGGYGYTF
J gene: TRBJ1-2; V gene: TRBV12-3/TRBV12-4; CDR3 protein: CASSPTGPQTYYGYTF
J gene: TRBJ2-5; V gene: TRBV5-1; CDR3 protein: CASSFASGVQETQYF
J gene: TRBJ1-1; V gene: TRBV6-2/TRBV6-3; CDR3 protein: CASLRDSYNEAFF
J gene: TRBJ1-6; V gene: TRBV6-5; CDR3 protein: CASSYREVNSPLHF
J gene: TRBJ1-2; V gene: TRBV12-3/TRBV12-4; CDR3 protein: CASSGPYYGYTF
J gene: TRBJ1-4; V gene: TRBV15; CDR3 protein: CATSRGGKGDEKLFF
J gene: TRBJ2-4; V gene: TRBV29-1; CDR3 protein: CSVGGSRGNIQYF
J gene: TRBJ2-3; V gene: TRBV29-1; CDR3 protein: CSVEDSRQGAGDTQYF
J gene: TRBJ2-1; V gene: TRBV5-5; CDR3 protein: CASSQTSGVYNEQFF
J gene: TRBJ1-6; V gene: TRBV6-6; CDR3 protein: CASTRGSPLHF
J gene: TRBJ2-2; V gene: TRBV7-2; CDR3 protein: CASSPGATSGGGTGELFF
J gene: TRBJ2-5; V gene: TRBV6-2/TRBV6-3; CDR3 protein: CASSRPAVRKETQYF
J gene: TRBJ2-7; V gene: TRBV5-1; CDR3 protein: CASSLTFGQGAREQYF
J gene: TRBJ2-3; V gene: TRBV5-6; CDR3 protein: CASSLRLDYLTDTQYF
J gene: TRBJ2-7; V gene: TRBV6-5; CDR3 protein: CASSYGWGAYEQYF
J gene: TRBJ1-5; V gene: TRBV5-6; CDR3 protein: CASSLLGNQPQHF
J gene: TRBJ1-1; V gene: TRBV9; CDR3 protein: CASSAQNGASTEAFF